This T cell receptor (beta chain) is drawn from a study of blood T cell repertoires in COVID-19. This clone was seen just once. The germline V and J ends were trimmed by 4 bases and 3 bases, with 15 bases remaining between them. The V gene's germline CDR1 is LGHNA and CDR2 YSLEER. This CDR3 is 15 amino acids long. Using immunoSEQ multiplex PCR, the repertoire was profiled, and TCRdb retains in-frame clones only, with some absent. The sample consists of about 160,000 clones, around 80% of them appearing once. The clonotype was recovered from an elderly woman with active or convalescent COVID-19. The sample was peripheral blood. V usage is TRBV4-3 and J usage is TRBJ1-1, with D unclear. The CDR3 protein is CASSPEKGEYTEAFF. CDR3 in DNA: TGCGCCAGCAGCCCGGAAAAGGGAGAATACACTGAAGCTTTCTTT.